Below, one T cell receptor (beta chain) is given with its context. This specimen belongs to a study of blood T cell repertoires in COVID-19. The overall study: The study drew acute and convalescent COVID-19 samples from the United States, Italy and Spain.

V lost 2 bases and J lost 8, with 13 bases in between. The CDR3 is 13 amino acids. In the source study's methods: Estimation of nucleated cell counts was performed using reference gene primer amplification. This table comes from immunoSEQ multiplex PCR, and its TCRdb copy is limited to in-frame clones, with some not included. The DNA gave D and trimming, while V, J and clone size come from that table. Of fewer than 600,000 clones detected, roughly nine tenths appear once; the ten largest clones hold 0.8% to 0.9%. The chain employs TRBV23-1 and TRBJ2-7; D might be TRBD1 (6 bases). TRBV23-1 is placed among ORFs of uncertain function. What was sequenced was peripheral blood. This clonotype originated in a man aged 18 to 29 with COVID-19, enrolled during active disease. The CDR3 loop is CASSQGTPLKQYF. The CDR3 region has the DNA TGCGCCAGCAGTCAAGGGACACCCTTGAAGCAGTACTTC.